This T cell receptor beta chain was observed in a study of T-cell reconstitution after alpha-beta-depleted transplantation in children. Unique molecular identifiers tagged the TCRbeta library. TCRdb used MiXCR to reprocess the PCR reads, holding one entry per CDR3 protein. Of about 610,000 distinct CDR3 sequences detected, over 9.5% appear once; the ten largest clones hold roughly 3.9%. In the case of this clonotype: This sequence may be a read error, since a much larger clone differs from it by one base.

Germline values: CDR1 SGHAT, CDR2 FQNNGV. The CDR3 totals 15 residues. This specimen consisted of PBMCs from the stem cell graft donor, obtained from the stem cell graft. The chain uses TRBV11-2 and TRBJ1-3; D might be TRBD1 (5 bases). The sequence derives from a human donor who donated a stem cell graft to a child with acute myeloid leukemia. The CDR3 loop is CSSSLFGGSGNTIYF. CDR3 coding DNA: TGTTCCAGCAGCTTATTTGGGGGATCTGGAAACACCATATATTTT.